The source of this TCR beta chain is a study of blood T cell repertoires in COVID-19. Repertoires were generated with immunoSEQ multiplex PCR, while TCRdb's copy carries only in-frame clones and drops some. Of about 280,000 clones listed, roughly 87% were seen once; the top ten hold approximately 8.5%. The germline V and J ends were trimmed by 3 bases and 6 bases, with 15 bases remaining between them. The germline V gene has CDR1 LNHNV and CDR2 YYDKDF (reference sequence). This CDR3 is 15 amino acids long. The J gene is TRBJ1-5, the V gene TRBV15, with TRBD1 as a possible D gene (5 bases). This TCR derives from a young man with active or convalescent COVID-19. What was sequenced was peripheral blood. CDR3 region: CATSSPGGSGQPQHF. CDR3 DNA sequence: TGTGCCACCAGCAGCCCTGGGGGGAGCGGTCAGCCCCAGCATTTT.